The T cell receptor (beta chain) under discussion was sequenced for a study of identical twins. This clonotype occurred many times. Using its own MiXCR run on the 5' RACE reads, TCRdb lists one record per CDR3 protein. The repertoire includes 200,000 to 250,000 distinct CDR3 sequences, roughly 7% of them detected once, and 3% to 4.5% sits in the top ten. The CDR3 has 15 amino acids. Deletions cut 0 bases from V and 3 bases from J, with 8 bases between. CDR1 and CDR2 (germline): MGHRA, YSYEKL. These data also formed part of another study, on yellow fever vaccine responses in identical twins.

This sequence was found in a woman younger than 30 in good health. Sequencing was performed on memory (CD45RO+) T cells sorted from blood. J is TRBJ1-4 and V is TRBV4-1, with D uncertain. The CDR3 loop reads CASSQEIVSNEKLFF. DNA for the CDR3: TGCGCCAGCAGCCAAGAGATTGTCTCTAATGAAAAACTGTTTTTT.